The sequence of this T cell receptor (beta chain) was determined in a study of cytomegalovirus exposure and HLA in healthy donors. General observations from the study: Most CMV-associated TCR beta chains were later found to appear HLA-restricted.

This clone was found a few times. Its antigen is undetermined. Amplification used 60 Vbeta primers and 13 Jbeta primers. Sequenced by immunoSEQ multiplex PCR; TCRdb stores in-frame clones only, minus some. Of 110,000 to 150,000 clones in the sample, about 76% were seen once. The ends lost 6 bases at V and 9 bases at J; junction bases unmatched: 9. CDR3 length equals 15 residues. Germline assignment: CDR1 SNHLY and CDR2 FYNNEI. The sample comprised PBMCs. The genes are TRBV2 and TRBJ2-1; TRBD2 matches at 12 bases. This TCR derives from a male donor in good health and CMV-seronegative. The CDR3 is CASSPLAGGRGEQFF. For the CDR3, the DNA is TGTGCCAGCAGCCCACTAGCGGGAGGTCGCGGTGAGCAGTTCTTC.